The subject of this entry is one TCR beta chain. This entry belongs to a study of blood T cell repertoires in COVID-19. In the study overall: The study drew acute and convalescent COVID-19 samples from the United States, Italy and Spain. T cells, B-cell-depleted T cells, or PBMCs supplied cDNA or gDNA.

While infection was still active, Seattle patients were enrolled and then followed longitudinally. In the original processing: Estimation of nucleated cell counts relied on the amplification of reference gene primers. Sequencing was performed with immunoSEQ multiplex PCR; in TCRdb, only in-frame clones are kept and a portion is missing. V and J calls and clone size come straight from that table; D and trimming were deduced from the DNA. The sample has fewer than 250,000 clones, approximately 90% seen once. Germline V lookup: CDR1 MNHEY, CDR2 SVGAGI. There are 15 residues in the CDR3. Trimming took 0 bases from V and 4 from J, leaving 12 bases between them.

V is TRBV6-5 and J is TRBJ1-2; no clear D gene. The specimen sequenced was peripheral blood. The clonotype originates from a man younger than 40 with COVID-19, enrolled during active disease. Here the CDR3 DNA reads TGTGCCAGCAGTTACTCGAAAGCGGGCGGCTATGGCTACACCTTC. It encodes CASSYSKAGGYGYTF.